The 21 T cell receptor beta chains below all came from one sample that was sequenced in a study of cytomegalovirus exposure and HLA in healthy donors. PCR involved 60 Vbeta and 13 Jbeta primers. The protocol was immunoSEQ multiplex PCR, while the TCRdb copy is restricted to in-frame clones and leaves out a portion. The table records 200,000 to 250,000 clones, 80% to 85% of them present only once. The sequenced material came from PBMCs. Receptors were obtained from a woman in her fifties or sixties in good health and CMV-seropositive.

The gene calls are TRBV27 and TRBJ1-5; a possible D gene is TRBD1 (5 bases). This CDR3 is 15 amino acids long. V was trimmed by 5 bases and J by 3 bases, leaving 14 bases between them. Germline V gene data show CDR1 as MNHEY and CDR2 as SMNVEV (reference sequence). The DNA of the CDR3 is TGTGCCAGCAGTCCTAGTCAGGGCTACAATCAGCCCCAGCATTTT. Protein sequence: CASSPSQGYNQPQHF.

The V and J genes are TRBV4-1 and TRBJ2-2; TRBD2 agrees at 14 bases. Trimming cost V 1 base and J 3 bases; bases outside gene matches: 1. Germline assignment: CDR1 MGHRA and CDR2 YSYEKL. This CDR3 has 17 residues. The CDR3 spells CASSQGGLAGDTGELFF. The CDR3 nucleotides read TGCGCCAGCAGCCAAGGGGGACTAGCGGGAGACACCGGGGAGCTGTTTTTT.

This chain joins TRBV5-1 and TRBJ1-2; D remains unclear. The V gene's germline CDR1 is SGHRS and CDR2 YFSETQ. This CDR3 is 12 amino acids long. Trimming left V 5 bases short and J 0 bases short, with 5 bases between. CDR3 region: CASRGANYGYTF. In DNA form, the CDR3 reads TGCGCCAGCAGAGGAGCTAACTATGGCTACACCTTC.

The chain is built from TRBV11-2 and TRBJ1-1; no reliable D call. The germline V gene has CDR1 SGHAT and CDR2 FQNNGV. V was pared by 5 bases and J by 1 base, with 8 bases between. The CDR3 has 13 amino acids. CDR3 sequence: CASSPQPNTEAFF. The DNA of the CDR3 is TGTGCCAGCAGCCCACAACCGAACACTGAAGCTTTCTTT.

The chain combines TRBV29-1 with TRBJ2-1; 10 bases map to TRBD1. Germline CDR1 and CDR2: SQVTM and ANQGSEA. V trimming: 6 bases; J trimming: 7 bases; junction bases outside the gene matches: 6. The CDR3 spans 13 residues. The CDR3 DNA follows: TGCAGCGTCCGAGACAGGGGGCAGAATGAGCAGTTCTTC. Encoded protein: CSVRDRGQNEQFF.

This sequence joins TRBV5-6 and TRBJ2-3, with a possible D match to TRBD2 (5 bases). The V end lost 0 bases, the J end lost 5 bases, and 7 bases lay between the germline ends. Germline V gene data show CDR1 as SGHDT and CDR2 as YYEEEE. CDR3 length: 13 residues. The CDR3 coding sequence is TGTGCCAGCAGCTTGGTTGGGAGAGATACGCAGTATTTT. Its translation: CASSLVGRDTQYF.

The chain has TRBV30 and TRBJ2-7; unclear D gene. The CDR3 extends over 11 amino acids. Germline values: CDR1 GTSNPN, CDR2 SVGIG (reference sequence). The germline V and J ends were trimmed by 1 base and 3 bases, with 4 bases remaining between them. The CDR3 DNA is TGTGCCTGGAGTGGTAGCTACGAGCAGTACTTC. It yields the protein CAWSGSYEQYF.

The chain carries TRBV11-3 and TRBJ1-1; D is uncertain. Trimming took 5 bases from V and 1 from J, leaving 8 bases between them. This CDR3 contains 13 residues. CDR1 SGHNT and CDR2 YENEEA come from the germline V gene. Here the CDR3 reads CASSPSWNTEAFF. CDR3 in DNA: TGTGCCAGCAGCCCCAGTTGGAACACTGAAGCTTTCTTT.

The V call is TRBV5-1, the J call TRBJ2-5, with D possibly matching TRBD2 (5 bases). The CDR3 length is 14 residues. V lost 4 bases, J lost 4 bases, and 14 bases lay in between. Germline lookup yields CDR1 SGHRS and CDR2 YFSETQ. The CDR3 loop is CASSVASGRETQYF. CDR3 coding DNA: TGCGCCAGCAGCGTAGCGAGCGGAAGAGAGACCCAGTACTTC.

V and J are TRBV2 and TRBJ2-7; 9 bases line up with TRBD2. The CDR3 loop spans 12 amino acids. Germline V lookup: CDR1 SNHLY, CDR2 FYNNEI. V lost 8 bases to trimming and J lost 8 bases; unmatched junction nucleotides: 7. CDR3 in amino acids: CASLEAGGKQYF. The CDR3 DNA reads as TGTGCCAGCCTCGAGGCGGGGGGGAAGCAGTACTTC.

The V call is TRBV5-1, the J call TRBJ2-1; TRBD2 matches at 7 bases. The CDR3 runs to 16 residues. Unmatched junction bases numbered 7, after V lost 4 bases and J lost 0 bases. Germline V gene lookup returns CDR1 SGHRS and CDR2 YFSETQ. CDR3 in DNA: TGCGCCAGCAGCCGGGAGGTCCTCCTCTCCTACAATGAGCAGTTCTTC. It specifies CASSREVLLSYNEQFF.

The chain has TRBV7-2 and TRBJ1-4, with a possible D match to TRBD1 (5 bases). Germline assignment: CDR1 SGHTA and CDR2 FQGNSA. The CDR3 has 15 residues. V was shortened by 5 bases and J by 5 bases, with 15 bases between the two germline ends. As DNA, the CDR3 is TGTGCCAGCAGCCCTAGTGCCAGGGTAAATGAAAAACTGTTTTTT. It codes for CASSPSARVNEKLFF.

V is TRBV19 and J is TRBJ2-7, with TRBD2 as a possible D gene (5 bases). The CDR3 covers 15 residues. Germline CDR1 and CDR2: LNHDA and SQIVND (reference sequence). Trimming shortened V by 1 base and J by 2 bases, and 12 bases separated the two germline ends. The CDR3, as DNA: TGTGCCAGTAGTATAGGCGGGCTGGATACCTACGAGCAGTACTTC. Its translation is CASSIGGLDTYEQYF.

The chain has TRBV19 and TRBJ2-4; 7 nucleotides match TRBD2. J lost 8 bases, V lost 6 bases, and 13 bases had no gene match. Per germline, CDR1 LNHDA and CDR2 SQIVND (reference sequence). The CDR3 spans 15 residues. CDR3: CASSETSTVRDIQYF. The CDR3 nucleotides are TGTGCCAGTAGCGAGACTAGCACAGTTAGGGACATTCAGTACTTC.

As to this clone: The same CDR3 can be traced to other DNA sequences in this sample. The chain couples TRBV29-1 to TRBJ1-2, with 7 bases identical to TRBD1. The CDR3 extends over 13 amino acids. Trimming cost V 0 bases and J 2 bases; bases outside gene matches: 0. The germline gives CDR1 SQVTM, CDR2 ANQGSEA. CDR3 bases: TGCAGCGTTGAAGACAGGGGGAACTATGGCTACACCTTC. It encodes CSVEDRGNYGYTF.

This chain links TRBV14 with TRBJ1-6, with a weak D call TRBD1 (5 bases). Germline CDR1 reads SGHDN; CDR2 reads FVKESK. V was shortened by 5 bases and J by 10 bases, with 15 bases between the two germline ends. This CDR3 is 14 amino acids long. The CDR3 loop reads CASSDGTGRSPLHF. CDR3 bases: TGTGCCAGCAGCGACGGGACGGGGAGGTCACCCCTCCACTTT.

This clone was counted only a few times. The chain is built from TRBV4-2 and TRBJ2-1, with D perhaps TRBD2 (5 bases). The V and J ends lost 0 bases and 3 bases respectively, with 12 bases between them. The CDR3 has 16 residues. The germline gives CDR1 LGHNA, CDR2 YNFKEQ. The CDR3 loop is CASSQDRMDFYNEQFF. For the CDR3, the DNA is TGTGCCAGCAGCCAAGATCGGATGGACTTCTACAATGAGCAGTTCTTC.

The J gene is TRBJ2-4, the V gene TRBV28, with D possibly matching TRBD2 (7 bases). In germline, CDR1 is MDHEN, CDR2 SYDVKM. Deletions cut 9 bases from V and 0 bases from J, with 12 bases between. This CDR3 is 14 amino acids long. The CDR3: CASLRGGAKNIQYF. Here the CDR3 DNA reads TGTGCCAGTCTTAGGGGGGGAGCCAAAAACATTCAGTACTTC.

The chain has TRBV4-1 and TRBJ1-1; no definite D call. The V gene lost 0 bases and the J gene lost 8 bases, with 13 bases spanning the gap. CDR3 length: 14 amino acids. The germline V gene has CDR1 MGHRA and CDR2 YSYEKL. In DNA, the CDR3 is TGCGCCAGCAGCCAAGATTTTGGGGAGACCGAAGCTTTCTTT. Translating it yields CASSQDFGETEAFF.

The chain recombines TRBV4-1 with TRBJ2-7; 11 positions agree with TRBD1. The CDR3 consists of 14 residues. Trimming removed 4 bases from V and 9 bases from J; junction bases left unmatched: 8. Germline CDR1 reads MGHRA; CDR2 reads YSYEKL. DNA for the CDR3: TGCGCCAGCAGCCCCCGGGACAGGGGGAGTGGGCAGTACTTC. Amino acid sequence: CASSPRDRGSGQYF.

The chain links TRBV18 to TRBJ1-1; 7 bases map to TRBD1. The CDR3 totals 14 residues. The germline CDR1 and CDR2 sequences are KGHSH and LQKENI. V lost 2 bases and J lost 7; bases outside the gene matches: 7. CDR3 nucleotides: TGTGCCAGCTCACCAAGGGACAGTGGACATGAAGCTTTCTTT. This codes for CASSPRDSGHEAFF.